This record looks at one T cell receptor (beta chain) sequence and its context. The CDR3 has 15 residues. V lost 6 bases and J lost 6; bases outside the gene matches: 11. Germline V CDR1 and CDR2: SNHLY, FYNNEI. The data originate from a study of early T cells in non-severe SARS-CoV-2 infection. TCRdb used MiXCR to reprocess the 5' RACE reads, holding one entry per CDR3 protein. Of about 110,000 distinct CDR3 sequences listed, about 12% are singletons. This sequence originates from an adult who was a healthcare worker with PCR-confirmed SARS-CoV-2 infection or an uninfected control (not recorded which). V usage is TRBV2 and J usage is TRBJ2-4, with 7 bases that match TRBD2. What was sequenced was whole blood. CDR3 DNA sequence: TGTGCCAGCAGGGCGAGCGGGGCCGGAATAAACATTCAGTACTTC. Protein sequence: CASRASGAGINIQYF.